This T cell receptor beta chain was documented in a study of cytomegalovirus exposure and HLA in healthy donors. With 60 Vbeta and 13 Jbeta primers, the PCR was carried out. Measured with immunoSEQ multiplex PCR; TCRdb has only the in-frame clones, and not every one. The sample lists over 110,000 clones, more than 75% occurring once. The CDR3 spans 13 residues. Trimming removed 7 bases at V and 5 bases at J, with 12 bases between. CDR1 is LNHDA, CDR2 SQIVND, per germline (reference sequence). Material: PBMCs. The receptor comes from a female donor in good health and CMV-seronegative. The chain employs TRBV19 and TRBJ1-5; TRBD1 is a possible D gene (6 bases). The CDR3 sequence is CASKLQGDQPQHF. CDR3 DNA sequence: TGTGCCAGTAAATTACAGGGTGATCAGCCCCAGCATTTT. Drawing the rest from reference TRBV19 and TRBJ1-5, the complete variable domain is DGGITQSPKYLFRKEGQNVTLSCEQNLNHDAMYWYRQDPGQGLRLIYYSQIVNDFQKGDIAEGYSVSREKKESFPLTVTSAQKNPTAFYLCASKLQGDQPQHFGDGTRLSIL.